The rows below give T cell receptor beta chains drawn from one sample of a study of Ad26.COV2.S vaccination and SARS-CoV-2 variants. Generated by immunoSEQ multiplex PCR, the TCRdb table keeps only in-frame clones and is missing some. The repertoire consists of more than 300,000 clones, with over 80% occurring once and the leading ten covering 2% to 2.5%. Sequenced here: peripheral blood, sampled in a trial of Ad26.COV2.S vaccine versus placebo. The receptors originated from a person aged 18 to 59 who received the Ad26.COV2.S COVID-19 vaccine or a placebo. The CDR3 runs from the conserved cysteine through the conserved F or W. Clone size appears in some rows only: once, few, many, or a class for an expanded clone.

cdr3_aa: CASSLGRTGEGTDTQYF; clone_size: few; j_call: TRBJ2-3; v_call: TRBV7-9; cdr3_length: 17
cdr3_aa: CASRVLVGVEGTEAFF; clone_size: once; j_call: TRBJ1-1; v_call: TRBV19; cdr3_length: 16
cdr3_aa: CASSIFGTGPLTGELFF; clone_size: few; j_call: TRBJ2-2; v_call: TRBV21-1; cdr3_length: 17
cdr3_aa: CASSYGGPIGNTIYF; clone_size: once; j_call: TRBJ1-3; v_call: TRBV6-5; cdr3_length: 15
cdr3_aa: CASSVTPGPGNTIYF; clone_size: NA; j_call: TRBJ1-3; v_call: TRBV9; cdr3_length: 15
cdr3_aa: CASSQSGGALETQYF; clone_size: NA; j_call: TRBJ2-5; v_call: TRBV7-3; cdr3_length: 15
cdr3_aa: CASSFREVFNQPQHF; clone_size: NA; j_call: TRBJ1-5; v_call: TRBV7-3; cdr3_length: 15
cdr3_aa: CASSQPAGTEAFF; clone_size: NA; j_call: TRBJ1-1; v_call: TRBV11-2; cdr3_length: 13
cdr3_aa: CASSILASLSSYNEQFF; clone_size: NA; j_call: TRBJ2-1; v_call: TRBV5-1; cdr3_length: 17
cdr3_aa: CASSQGTGAYGYTF; clone_size: once; j_call: TRBJ1-2; v_call: TRBV4-1; cdr3_length: 14
cdr3_aa: CASSVDGNYGYTF; clone_size: NA; j_call: TRBJ1-2; v_call: TRBV9; cdr3_length: 13
cdr3_aa: CASRPDSYEQYF; clone_size: NA; j_call: TRBJ2-7; v_call: TRBV5-4; cdr3_length: 12
cdr3_aa: CASSERPRDTQYF; clone_size: once; j_call: TRBJ2-3; v_call: TRBV7-3; cdr3_length: 13
cdr3_aa: CASSETKGEKLFF; clone_size: NA; j_call: TRBJ1-4; v_call: TRBV12-3/TRBV12-4; cdr3_length: 13
cdr3_aa: CASSTRTGMDNEQFF; clone_size: NA; j_call: TRBJ2-1; v_call: TRBV19; cdr3_length: 15
cdr3_aa: CASRSGTRSYEQYF; clone_size: once; j_call: TRBJ2-7; v_call: TRBV9; cdr3_length: 14
cdr3_aa: CASSTPETSGGPAQETQYF; clone_size: NA; j_call: TRBJ2-5; v_call: TRBV21-1; cdr3_length: 19
cdr3_aa: CASSLLSGGSPEAFF; clone_size: NA; j_call: TRBJ1-1; v_call: TRBV28; cdr3_length: 15
cdr3_aa: CASSPDRVTGELFF; clone_size: NA; j_call: TRBJ2-2; v_call: TRBV19; cdr3_length: 14
cdr3_aa: CASSVSLEYQETQYF; clone_size: NA; j_call: TRBJ2-5; v_call: TRBV9; cdr3_length: 15
cdr3_aa: CASSLDLARGYTF; clone_size: NA; j_call: TRBJ1-2; v_call: TRBV7-9; cdr3_length: 13
cdr3_aa: CASSLAAGTGSYEQYF; clone_size: once; j_call: TRBJ2-7; v_call: TRBV7-2; cdr3_length: 16
cdr3_aa: CASSLVRQSKRGNQPQHF; clone_size: NA; j_call: TRBJ1-5; v_call: TRBV7-8; cdr3_length: 18
cdr3_aa: CASSMGVPGNTIYF; clone_size: NA; j_call: TRBJ1-3; v_call: TRBV5-6; cdr3_length: 14
cdr3_aa: CASSVGGDSYEQYF; clone_size: NA; j_call: TRBJ2-7; v_call: TRBV9; cdr3_length: 14
cdr3_aa: CASSPGLEGSTDTQYF; clone_size: NA; j_call: TRBJ2-3; v_call: TRBV11-2; cdr3_length: 16
cdr3_aa: CASSLGTYEQYF; clone_size: NA; j_call: TRBJ2-7; v_call: TRBV12-3/TRBV12-4; cdr3_length: 12
cdr3_aa: CASSLDALPNTGELFF; clone_size: once; j_call: TRBJ2-2; v_call: TRBV7-6; cdr3_length: 16
cdr3_aa: CATSDLGQRGTDTQYF; clone_size: NA; j_call: TRBJ2-3; v_call: TRBV24-1; cdr3_length: 16
cdr3_aa: CASSRQGNTIYF; clone_size: NA; j_call: TRBJ1-3; v_call: TRBV28; cdr3_length: 12
cdr3_aa: CASSLRHVQQKLFF; clone_size: NA; j_call: TRBJ1-4; v_call: TRBV27; cdr3_length: 14
cdr3_aa: CASSITGTGHNEQFF; clone_size: NA; j_call: TRBJ2-1; v_call: TRBV7-9; cdr3_length: 15
cdr3_aa: CASSAYSTSSYNEQFF; clone_size: NA; j_call: TRBJ2-1; v_call: TRBV7-9; cdr3_length: 16
cdr3_aa: CASSIDRETEAFF; clone_size: NA; j_call: TRBJ1-1; v_call: TRBV19; cdr3_length: 13
cdr3_aa: CASSPAGTEAFF; clone_size: once; j_call: TRBJ1-1; v_call: TRBV11-2; cdr3_length: 12